This section outlines one T cell receptor beta chain sequence together with its context. No cognate antigen has been identified for it. Base qualities are not at hand, and no much larger clone is one base apart. From a lookup of the germline V gene, CDR1 and CDR2 are SGHRS and YFSETQ. Clipping removes 6 bases from V and 3 bases from J, with 6 as the unmatched junction base count. From its cysteine to its phenylalanine, the CDR3 spans 15 amino acids. Of the read, only the CDR3 DNA is kept; its 45 bases are in frame from base 1. This specimen belongs to a study of shared clonotypes between healthy human individuals (dated by TCRdb to 2018 to 2020). Context from the whole study: The cohort included a few men and a couple of women between 18 and 49 years of age. To increase sequencing depth and limit assay-specific biases, TCR repertoire library preparation and sequencing were carried out by different laboratories using diverse techniques. Between about 0.8 and 8.9 billion PBMCs per donor were obtained by leukapheresis. The study deeply sequenced blood TCR repertoires of about five healthy adults to estimate repertoire size and the extent of clonotype sharing between individuals. For each donor, CD4 naive and CD4 memory were each run on three plates, CD8 naive on two plates, and CD8 memory on one plate. On the study overall, not on this receptor specifically: Compared with non-shared clonotypes, the clonotypes found in all four sorted-subset donors had higher generation probabilities. Pairwise subsampling indicated that sequencing depth was expected to affect the degree of clonotype sharing among donors. Naive subsets generally had larger estimated clonotype richness than memory subsets did. Incomplete sequencing was indicated by rarefaction of sorted-subset datasets, despite the large sequencing depth. When four donors were compared, the shared fraction of clonotypes was around 5% for naive CD4, about 4% for naive CD8, 2.3% for memory CD4, and approximately 0.4% for memory CD8. Because the study included only a small number of donors, the genetic and exposure-history diversity represented was limited. Sampling was limited to blood, and TCR repertoires in tissue likely differ from TCR repertoires in blood.

Donors were healthy HIV-negative adults with no recently reported acute infections or vaccinations. Every donor was a Caucasian adult residing in Nashville, Tennessee, USA. Magnetic negative selection was used to enrich CD4+ T cells, after which naive cells were positively selected on CD45RA and the negative fraction became the memory subset. Blood was obtained by leukapheresis, after which PBMCs were separated by Ficoll-Histopaque density gradient centrifugation and cryopreserved in liquid nitrogen vapor phase. Analytical flow cytometry was used to check the purity and quantity of every magnetically sorted T cell population. Genomic DNA was isolated from every sorted fraction and measured by UV absorbance on a Nanodrop 2000c. Using the deep immunoSEQ assay, multiplex PCR amplified TCR CDR3 regions from genomic DNA. Extracted genomic DNA from each cell subset was spread evenly across all wells of several immunoSEQ 96-well plates, with each plate serving as a replicate. For sorted subsets, each replicate PCR was loaded with roughly 190 ng genomic DNA, equivalent to 25,000 to 30,000 T cell genomes. The purified libraries were quantified using a Qubit 3.0 fluorometer, sized with a Bioanalyzer 2100, and then quantified again using the KAPA Library Quantification kit. Every immunoSEQ 96-well plate was sequenced on a dedicated single-read 150-cycle Illumina NextSeq 550 flow cell. On the study's bioinformatics: Because the immunoSEQ output held only junctional sequences and lacked quality scores, the filtering could not match the filtering applied to full-length reads. To assign V/J genes and CDR3, sequences were annotated against IMGT germline references using PyIR, a Python wrapper for IgBLAST v1.9. Reads with weak V/J assignments (E-value above 1e-6), missing CDR3, stop codons, out-of-frame junctions, or ambiguous translated residues were removed. A V3J clonotype was defined by an identical inferred V gene, J gene, and CDR3 amino acid sequence. Percentage overlap between repertoires was computed as shared unique clonotypes divided by the size of the smaller repertoire. Three approaches were used to assess repertoire richness: RTK rarefaction, the Chao1 estimator, and Recon v2.1 estimates of unobserved clonotypes. Generation probabilities were computed with OLGA for all TCRbeta clonotypes obtained by the gDNA method from a few donors. TCRdb provides this immuneACCESS table in a form limited to in-frame rearrangements. Some clones are lacking; in checked studies, under half of them reflect an unresolved V gene, and why the rest are absent is not known. The V and J calls and clone size were taken over from that table, and D and trimming were inferred from the DNA. Recorded for this sample are a few million clones; around 95% of them occurred a single time. Together, the top ten hold about 0.13% of the sample.

Recombination joined TRBV5-1 with TRBJ2-3, with 11 middle bases fitting TRBD2. The source is a man aged 18 to 30 in good health. Sequencing used naive CD4+ T cells sorted from blood. What this sample's cell subset or site label stands for: CD45RA+ positively selected. The bases are TGCGCCAGCAAACTAGCGGGAGAAGGGACAGATACGCAGTATTTT. The translation is CASKLAGEGTDTQYF.